Listed here is a single T cell receptor beta chain. What this receptor recognizes is not known. One base away there is no much larger clone; base qualities are not given. The library was obtained by the immunoSEQ multiplex PCR assay. A mixture of 60 forward primers for TCR Vbeta segments and 13 reverse primers for TCR Jbeta segments was used in the multiplex PCR. The CDR3 region of rearranged TCR beta genes was amplified from genomic DNA by a multiplex PCR assay. The amplified TCR beta libraries were sequenced on the Illumina HiSeq System as 87-base-pair reads. Per the original workflow: A later analysis tallied about 77 million unique TCR beta chains across the 666 repertoires, and about 12 million of those chains were shared by two or more donors. Raw reads were error-corrected and collapsed into unique sequences with a nearest-neighbor algorithm that merged closely related sequences to remove PCR and sequencing errors. V, D and J gene segments were assigned by aligning CDR3 sequences to IMGT reference sequences. For a sequence to be retained, at least a six-nucleotide match to both a V gene segment and a J gene segment was required. Rearrangements were classified as productive when the CDR3 lacked stop codons and remained in frame with V and J, and all other rearrangements were classified as non-productive. CDR3 was defined according to IMGT convention as the region running from the second conserved V-encoded cysteine to the conserved J-encoded phenylalanine. Sequences without an unambiguous match to a single V gene segment were excluded from the earlier analysis of approximately 560 of the donors. An earlier analysis of a few hundred of the donors called V segments functional above 56.7% productive rearrangements and segregating when the between-donor standard deviation exceeded 5%. To diagnose cytomegalovirus status from the catalog of TCR beta chain sequences, a statistical classification framework was built. In a later analysis, TCR nucleotide sequences were compared against IMGT/GENE-DB human TR gene sequences so that V and J genes could be assigned. The TCRdist pipeline was used in a later analysis to assign CDR3 sequences and most-parsimonious VDJ recombination scenarios. In a later analysis, every TCR beta chain was defined by the combination of its CDR3 amino acid sequence and its V-gene family, and reads without a unique V-gene family were dropped. As a way to deal with suspected cross-contamination and a sequencing artifact, a later analysis dropped nearly 600 nucleotide sequences that were highly shared and had low generation probability. For each public chain, a later analysis derived a clonal expansion index from normalized ranks of inferred template counts within each repertoire. A later analysis computed generation probabilities with a VDJ recombination model fitted to out-of-frame rearrangements, and checked the results against IGoR. In a later analysis, hypergeometric tests were used to score TCR-TCR, TCR-HLA and TCR-CMV co-occurrence, with a repertoire-size bias correction applied to TCR pairs. A later analysis estimated false discovery rates by permuting HLA or CMV assignments 20 times. A later analysis grouped co-occurring TCRs with DBSCAN, adding TCRdist sequence similarity when clustering within HLA-allele-positive subsets. For co-occurrence clustering, repertoires with fewer than 30,000 or more than 120,000 public chains were excluded, along with about five repertoires with anomalous nucleotide sharing. The table comes from immuneACCESS by way of TCRdb, which keeps in-frame sequences with V and J called. Part of the clones is missing from these tables; in studies checked, under half for an unresolved V gene and the rest for unknown reasons. From that table come the V and J calls and clone size; the DNA was used to work out D and trimming. The sample yields about 150,000 clones; 70% to 80% were counted once. Of the sample, roughly 3.6% falls within the top ten clones.

The data were obtained in a study of cytomegalovirus exposure and HLA in healthy donors (dated by TCRdb to 2017 to 2019). A note on the overall study: An earlier analysis of approximately 640 of the donors reported 250 to 300 Gb of sequence data and roughly 110 million unique TCR beta sequences from about 200 million T cells. An early release covering approximately 600 HLA-typed donors comprised about 300 gigabases of sequencing data and approximately 85 million unique TCR sequences. The study combined high-throughput TCR immunosequencing, statistical association of individual TCRs with disease status, and machine learning to predict cytomegalovirus infection status. A later genetic analysis used genome-wide SNP genotypes for about three fifths of the 666 donors, treating that subset as a discovery cohort. The later analysis used no new phenotypic data to find candidate immune exposures, relying instead on TCR beta sequences and their occurrence across donors. Five DR-DQ haplotypes were treated as single units for association and clustering because of strong linkage in the cohort. Every discovery cohort repertoire had been produced on one sequencing platform. Donor age, sex, ethnicity and CMV serostatus were collected together with the repertoire data. Both class I and class II loci were covered by HLA typing, at four-digit resolution. The genetic ancestry cluster associated with self-reported Caucasian donors included 81% of the roughly 400 genotyped donors. On average, about 240,000 unique TCR beta nucleotide sequences were sequenced per donor among a few hundred genotyped donors of the cohort, with 15% to 20% of those sequences being non-productive. A separate validation cohort of roughly 130 different subjects was used in addition to the approximately 700-subject first cohort. An earlier analysis of 450 to 750 of the donors used high-throughput TCR beta sequencing to judge whether each TCR beta V gene segment behaved as functional or pseudogenic. The study aimed to test whether cataloging public T cell receptors could reveal signatures of past pathogen exposure. The number of donors typed differed by locus, with about 629-640 for A, B, C, DRB1 and DQB1, around 560 for DQA1, 600 to 610 for DPA1, and some 440 for DPB1. A later analysis re-examined previously published TCR beta repertoires from just over 650 donors and added high-resolution HLA genotyping to investigate patterns of TCR occurrence. The study profiled the T cell repertoires of fewer than 850 subjects by immunosequencing and related them to cytomegalovirus serostatus.

The cohort comprised 670 or so healthy bone marrow donors. At the time of sampling, every cohort member was nominally healthy, though immune exposures that went unrecorded were likely present. CMV serostatus was positive for about 270 and negative for about 50% of the roughly 670 cohort members, and was not recorded for this donor. A peripheral blood sample was provided by each donor, and peripheral blood mononuclear cells were used for TCR beta sequencing. The Qiagen DNeasy Blood Extraction Kit was used to extract genomic DNA from the blood cell samples. What the study reported, not specific to this receptor: In a later analysis, the rate of TCR association differed among HLA loci, with DRB1 alleles having the most associated TCRs and HLA-C alleles having the fewest. Because HLA typing was missing for some donors at each locus, association tests included only the typed subset. Roughly uniform sequencing depth across donors was assumed in presence/absence analyses, although this assumption may not hold. In a later analysis, most CMV-associated TCR beta chains were found to appear HLA-restricted, with HLA associations seemingly driven largely by CMV exposure. In a later analysis, HLA-associated TCR beta chains were found to be more clonally expanded and to have lower generation probabilities than equally common non-associated chains. In the study, 150 to 200 TCR beta chains were listed as associated with cytomegalovirus. Because counts were too low, seventeen rarely observed V segments, including chromosome 9 orphons, were left out of the earlier analysis of some 600 of the donors. At a false discovery rate of 0.05, a later analysis linked about 17,000 TCR beta sequences to specific HLA alleles. Most TCR sequences were observed very rarely across donors, whereas some public TCRs were present in many individuals. An earlier analysis of approximately 600 of the donors showed that most TCR beta V segments appeared in productive rearrangements either about 87% or about 30% of the time, which broadly matched IMGT annotations. Strong co-occurrence of HLA alleles, especially DR and DQ, made assigning TCR associations to individual alleles difficult. Linkage disequilibrium might explain the correlated functional status among segregating V segments, but an unknown experimental factor could not be ruled out. The cohort was sequenced for TCR beta chains only, and without alpha or paired-chain data the features that could be detected were limited. According to the authors, the approach could potentially be generalized to other disease states and immunological phenotypes. In vitro tests confirmed that a few of the cytomegalovirus-associated TCR beta chains recognize cytomegalovirus antigens. For the cohort, immune exposure information was limited to CMV serostatus. Because the 87-base-pair reads could not distinguish some IMGT-functional V segments, including TRBV6-2 and TRBV6-3, those segments were excluded. Cytomegalovirus status was reported to be diagnosed by the classifier with high specificity and sensitivity in both the original and validation cohorts. A further reported finding was that TCR beta sequences accurately predicted the HLA-A and HLA-B alleles for most subjects in the first cohort. A cluster of highly shared sequence variants was judged likely to represent a technical artifact of the sequencing pipeline. V-gene and J-gene trimming of TCR beta chains was associated with a missense DCLRE1C variant in a later genetic analysis, and the association was replicated in an independent cohort. According to a later genetic analysis, donors in an Asian-associated ancestry cluster had fewer N-insertions in productive TCRs than the roughly 670-donor mean. According to a later analysis, parvovirus B19, influenza, CMV and Epstein-Barr virus appeared linked to several top co-occurrence clusters.

After removal of 0 bases from V and 6 bases from J, the junction retains 7 bases not matched to a gene. Including the terminal cysteine and phenylalanine, the CDR3 comprises 16 residues. This entry keeps only the CDR3 DNA: 48 bases, framed from base 1. CDR1 and CDR2 are drawn from the germline V gene: SGHDT, YYEEEE. The origin of this receptor is a human donor in good health. The sample comprised PBMCs. Rearrangement joined TRBV5-6 to TRBJ2-1, with 9 middle bases fitting TRBD2. The CDR3 amino acid sequence is: CASSLEVGGGANEQFF. The sequenced DNA: TGTGCCAGCAGCTTGGAGGTGGGCGGGGGGGCCAATGAGCAGTTCTTC.